This T cell receptor beta chain came from a study of Graves' ophthalmopathy and Graves' hyperthyroidism. This clonotype was seen at least ten times. RNA transcripts yielded amplified TCR beta CDR3 regions. Second-round multiplex PCR came after first-round RT-PCR with HTBI primers. TCRdb re-analysed the multiplex PCR reads in MiXCR, keeping a single row per CDR3 protein. Of fewer than 650,000 distinct CDR3 sequences listed, approximately 22% are singletons. With 1 base removed from V and 4 bases from J, the gap between germline ends came to 10 bases. The CDR3 consists of 13 residues. Germline CDR1 DFQATT, CDR2 SNEGSKA (reference sequence).

The clonotype originates from a woman aged 18 to 35 with stable Graves' hyperthyroidism. Some clones in this sample may be carry-over from other donors' samples. The chain employs TRBV20-1 and TRBJ1-1, with a weak D call TRBD1 (5 bases). Sequencing was performed on peripheral blood. This chain's CDR3 is CSARGGSVTEAFF. CDR3 coding DNA: TGCAGTGCTAGAGGGGGCTCGGTCACTGAAGCTTTCTTT.